The 14 T cell receptor beta chains below come from one sample, sequenced in a study of cytomegalovirus exposure and HLA in healthy donors. Primers: 60 Vbeta forward and 13 Jbeta reverse. The protocol was immunoSEQ multiplex PCR, while the TCRdb copy is restricted to in-frame clones and leaves out a portion. The sample shows about 140,000 clones, roughly 66% of them seen only once. The sample was PBMCs. These receptors were taken from a woman in her sixties or seventies in good health and CMV-seronegative.

This sequence joins TRBV25-1 and TRBJ1-1; D remains unclear. There are 15 residues in the CDR3. Looked up from germline, CDR1 is MGHDK and CDR2 is SYGVNS. Trimming took off 1 base at V and 1 base at J, with 10 bases between the two ends. The CDR3 here is CASSESAGQNTEAFF. CDR3 bases: TGTGCCAGCAGTGAATCGGCAGGTCAGAACACTGAAGCTTTCTTT.

The gene calls are TRBV28 and TRBJ1-5; TRBD1 matches at 8 bases. Germline V gene sequence: CDR1 MDHEN, CDR2 SYDVKM. The V and J ends lost 5 bases and 5 bases, in that order; junction bases with no gene match: 5. This CDR3 is built from 14 residues. In DNA, the CDR3 is TGTGCCAGCAGTGGACAGGGATGGCATCAGCCCCAGCATTTT. This gives the protein CASSGQGWHQPQHF.

A note on this clone: Other nucleotide sequences from this sample produce the same CDR3. The chain couples TRBV5-1 to TRBJ1-1; TRBD1 might be the D (6 bases). V lost 4 bases, J lost 2 bases, and 18 bases lay in between. CDR1 is SGHRS, CDR2 YFSETQ, per germline. This CDR3 comprises 16 residues. Written as DNA, the CDR3 is TGCGCCAGCAGCGCAGGGGTGGGTGTGGTAAACACTGAAGCTTTCTTT. Protein sequence: CASSAGVGVVNTEAFF. Looking up the rest from reference TRBV5-1 and TRBJ1-1 gives the full variable domain: KAGVTQTPRYLIKTRGQQVTLSCSPISGHRSVSWYQQTPGQGLQFLFEYFSETQRNKGNFPGRFSGRQFSNSRSEMNVSTLELGDSALYLCASSAGVGVVNTEAFFGQGTRLTVV.

V and J are TRBV9 and TRBJ2-1; TRBD2 agrees at 12 bases. CDR3 length: 21 amino acids. CDR1 is SGDLS and CDR2 is YYNGEE in the germline V gene. The J segment lost 6 bases and the V segment lost 0 bases, leaving 19 bases of the junction unmatched. Here the CDR3 reads CASSVEGVGLAGGASPNEQFF. As DNA, the CDR3 is TGTGCCAGCAGCGTAGAAGGGGTGGGGCTAGCGGGGGGGGCGAGCCCCAATGAGCAGTTCTTC. The full variable domain, in which reference TRBV9 and TRBJ2-1 provide the parts outside the CDR3, is DSGVTQTPKHLITATGQRVTLRCSPRSGDLSVYWYQQSLDQGLQFLIQYYNGEERAKGNILERFSAQQFPDLHSELNLSSLELGDSALYFCASSVEGVGLAGGASPNEQFFGPGTRLTVL.

The chain uses TRBV11-1 and TRBJ2-1, with a weak D call TRBD1 (6 bases). The CDR3 totals 13 residues. Trimming stripped 1 base from V and 12 bases from J, with 13 bases between. CDR1 is SGHAT and CDR2 is FQDESV in the germline V gene (reference sequence). The DNA for the CDR3 is TGTGCCAGCAGCTTAGGCCGGGACACGTTGCAGTTCTTC. Translation gives CASSLGRDTLQFF.

V is TRBV2 and J is TRBJ2-5; TRBD1 matches 7 bases. The CDR3 length is 16 residues. V was pared by 4 bases and J by 5 bases, with 13 bases of the junction left unmatched. Germline V gene sequence: CDR1 SNHLY, CDR2 FYNNEI. DNA of the CDR3: TGTGCCAGCAGTGTCTGGGGCAGGGGGTCGGGGGAGACCCAGTACTTC. This sequence encodes CASSVWGRGSGETQYF.

Only a few counts were recorded for this clone. CDR3 region: CATTTSSGAYEQYF. The CDR3 DNA reads TGTGCCACCACAACGTCCAGCGGAGCCTACGAGCAGTACTTC. The rearrangement uses TRBV10-3 and TRBJ2-7; tentatively, D is TRBD2 (5 bases). The CDR3 length is 14 residues. In germline, CDR1 is ENHRY, CDR2 SYGVKD. Trimming took 10 bases from V and 2 from J, leaving 18 bases between them.

This clone appeared a single time. The rearrangement links TRBV21-1 to TRBJ2-7; TRBD1 was called by the table and not checked on the DNA. TRBV21-1 is recorded as a pseudogene. CDR3 length: 16 amino acids. CDR3 in DNA: TGTGCCAGCAGCAAGAGCCGGGACAGGGTCTCCTACGAGCAGTACTTC. It encodes CASSKSRDRVSYEQYF.

This sequence joins TRBV6-1 and TRBJ2-2; 11 bases are a match to TRBD1. CDR3 length: 14 amino acids. J was trimmed by 7 bases and V by 4 bases; bases with no gene match: 2. Germline CDR1 reads MNHNS; CDR2 reads SASEGT. The CDR3 is CASSGTGGYGELFF. The DNA for the CDR3 is TGTGCCAGCAGTGGGACAGGGGGCTACGGGGAGCTGTTTTTT.

The J gene is TRBJ2-3, the V gene TRBV9, with D uncertain. This CDR3 is 14 amino acids long. CDR1 is SGDLS and CDR2 is YYNGEE in the germline V gene. Trimming left V 0 bases short and J 4 bases short, with 9 bases between. For the CDR3, the DNA is TGTGCCAGCAGCGTAGCGGGTTTTGCAGATACGCAGTATTTT. It codes for CASSVAGFADTQYF.

This CDR3 reads CASSPQRTRETQYF. As DNA, the CDR3 is TGCGCCAGCAGCCCACAGCGGACCCGAGAGACCCAGTACTTC. This sequence joins TRBV5-1 and TRBJ2-5, with D possibly matching TRBD2 (5 bases). This CDR3 contains 14 residues. The germline V gene encodes CDR1 SGHRS and CDR2 YFSETQ. Trimming stripped 4 bases from V and 4 bases from J, with 14 bases between. The entire variable domain, with the rest obtained from reference TRBV5-1 and TRBJ2-5, is as follows: KAGVTQTPRYLIKTRGQQVTLSCSPISGHRSVSWYQQTPGQGLQFLFEYFSETQRNKGNFPGRFSGRQFSNSRSEMNVSTLELGDSALYLCASSPQRTRETQYFGPGTRLLVL.

The chain is built from TRBV6-1 and TRBJ2-7, with 15 bases fitting TRBD2. There are 16 residues in the CDR3. The germline gives CDR1 MNHNS, CDR2 SASEGT. Trimming at V came to 0 bases and at J to 4 bases, leaving 1 base not matched to a gene. In DNA, the CDR3 is TGTGCCAGCAGTGAAGCCGGACTAGCGGGAGGGTACGAGCAGTACTTC. Protein: CASSEAGLAGGYEQYF.

This clone was found once. The genes are TRBV11-2 and TRBJ1-6; D may be TRBD1 (6 bases). Germline lookup yields CDR1 SGHAT and CDR2 FQNNGV. The CDR3 extends over 13 amino acids. Deletions cut 5 bases from V and 7 bases from J, with 9 bases between. The CDR3 nucleotides read TGTGCCAGCAGCGACAGGACGAATTCACCCCTCCACTTT. Protein: CASSDRTNSPLHF.

The rearrangement joins TRBV7-6 to TRBJ2-5; 10 bases agree with TRBD1. Germline lookup yields CDR1 SGHVS and CDR2 FNYEAQ. This CDR3 is built from 14 residues. V trimming: 5 bases; J trimming: 3 bases; junction bases outside the gene matches: 3. This chain's CDR3 is CASSIGTGEETQYF. DNA for the CDR3: TGTGCCAGCAGCATCGGGACAGGGGAAGAGACCCAGTACTTC.